What follows are 9 T cell receptor beta chains derived from one specimen sequenced in a study of naive and memory T cell subsets. Ligated cDNA underwent four rounds of PCR with nested alpha and beta constant region primers and SP2. TCRdb processed the 5' RACE reads anew with MiXCR; each CDR3 protein has one entry. This table holds over 45,000 distinct CDR3 sequences, approximately 4.5% found once. A UMI-containing oligonucleotide was joined by 3' ligation to the TCR cDNA template. The receptors shown here come from a female donor in good health.

This clonotype was counted a few times. The CDR3 spells CASRPAGLEQFF. The CDR3 DNA follows: TGTGCCAGCAGGCCAGCGGGGCTTGAGCAGTTCTTC. The rearrangement links TRBV12-3 or TRBV12-4 to TRBJ2-1; 7 bases match TRBD2. This CDR3 comprises 12 residues. The ends lost 6 bases at V and 9 bases at J; junction bases unmatched: 5.

This clonotype has more than one count but fewer than ten. The genes are TRBV5-4 and TRBJ2-1; 8 bases line up with TRBD1. The CDR3 sequence is 12 residues long. Germline V gene lookup returns CDR1 SGHNT and CDR2 YYREEE (reference sequence). V gave up 3 bases and J gave up 7 bases; unmatched junction bases: 0. CDR3 sequence (DNA): TGTGCCAGCAGCTACAGGGGGAATGAGCAGTTCTTC. Encoded protein: CASSYRGNEQFF.

The sample holds many counts of this clonotype. The chain recombines TRBV6-6 with TRBJ1-5; a possible D gene is TRBD1 (5 bases). Germline V CDR1 and CDR2: MNHNY, SVGAGI (reference sequence). The germline V and J ends were trimmed by 2 bases and 2 bases, with 10 bases remaining between them. The CDR3 loop spans 15 amino acids. Written as DNA, the CDR3 is TGTGCCAGCAGTTACCCCACAGGTGGCAATCAGCCCCAGCATTTT. Amino acids: CASSYPTGGNQPQHF.

This clonotype showed up just a few times. The gene calls are TRBV12-3 or TRBV12-4 and TRBJ1-2; D unclear. The CDR3 has 15 residues. V was pared by 3 bases and J by 12 bases, with 23 bases between. The CDR3, as DNA: TGTGCCAGCAGTTTTAGTCAGACTTCGGTGGAGGGCGACACCTTC. Protein product: CASSFSQTSVEGDTF.

Ten or more counts support this clonotype. The V call is TRBV19, the J call TRBJ2-2; the match to TRBD2 covers 10 bases. V shed 4 bases, J shed 4 bases, and the junction held 6 bases outside the gene matches. The germline V gene encodes CDR1 LNHDA and CDR2 SQIVND (reference sequence). This CDR3 spans 16 amino acids. The CDR3 protein is CASSSTSGTVTGELFF. The CDR3 DNA is TGTGCCAGTAGTAGCACTAGCGGGACAGTCACCGGGGAGCTGTTTTTT. Drawing the rest from reference TRBV19 and TRBJ2-2, the complete variable domain is DGGITQSPKYLFRKEGQNVTLSCEQNLNHDAMYWYRQDPGQGLRLIYYSQIVNDFQKGDIAEGYSVSREKKESFPLTVTSAQKNPTAFYLCASSSTSGTVTGELFFGEGSRLTVL.

In this sample, this clonotype turned up many times. This sequence joins TRBV6-1 and TRBJ2-3; a possible D gene is TRBD1 (5 bases). V was trimmed by 4 bases and J by 3 bases, leaving 14 bases between them. CDR3 length equals 15 residues. Germline V gene lookup returns CDR1 MNHNS and CDR2 SASEGT. DNA of the CDR3: TGTGCCAGCAGTGTATCACAGGTGGGGACAGATACGCAGTATTTT. This codes for CASSVSQVGTDTQYF.

V usage is TRBV20-1 and J usage is TRBJ2-5; the match to TRBD2 covers 8 bases. Losses at the gene ends were 5 bases for V and 1 base for J; bases not matched to a gene: 15. The CDR3 runs 17 residues. Looked up from germline, CDR1 is DFQATT and CDR2 is SNEGSKA (reference sequence). CDR3 region: CSAGALGRGRPQETQYF. The CDR3 DNA reads TGCAGTGCTGGGGCCCTGGGGCGCGGGAGGCCCCAAGAGACCCAGTACTTC.

Ten or more counts support this clonotype. The chain couples TRBV20-1 to TRBJ2-1; 12 bases agree with TRBD2. J lost 3 bases, V lost 3 bases, and 6 bases had no gene match. Germline CDR1 reads DFQATT; CDR2 reads SNEGSKA (reference sequence). The CDR3 consists of 16 residues. The CDR3 sequence: CSARRGLAGLYNEQFF. The CDR3 nucleotides are TGCAGTGCTAGGCGGGGACTAGCGGGCCTCTACAATGAGCAGTTCTTC.

This clonotype was observed once. Possible read error: a much larger clone is one base away. The rearrangement links TRBV28 to TRBJ2-7; the D is unclear. The CDR3 runs to 15 residues. Looked up from germline, CDR1 is MDHEN and CDR2 is SYDVKM. V was pared by 5 bases and J by 0 bases, with 14 bases between. The CDR3 region is CASSTSELSSYEQYF. The DNA for the CDR3 is TGTGCCAGCAGTACAAGCGAGCTTAGCTCCTACGAGCAGTACTTC.